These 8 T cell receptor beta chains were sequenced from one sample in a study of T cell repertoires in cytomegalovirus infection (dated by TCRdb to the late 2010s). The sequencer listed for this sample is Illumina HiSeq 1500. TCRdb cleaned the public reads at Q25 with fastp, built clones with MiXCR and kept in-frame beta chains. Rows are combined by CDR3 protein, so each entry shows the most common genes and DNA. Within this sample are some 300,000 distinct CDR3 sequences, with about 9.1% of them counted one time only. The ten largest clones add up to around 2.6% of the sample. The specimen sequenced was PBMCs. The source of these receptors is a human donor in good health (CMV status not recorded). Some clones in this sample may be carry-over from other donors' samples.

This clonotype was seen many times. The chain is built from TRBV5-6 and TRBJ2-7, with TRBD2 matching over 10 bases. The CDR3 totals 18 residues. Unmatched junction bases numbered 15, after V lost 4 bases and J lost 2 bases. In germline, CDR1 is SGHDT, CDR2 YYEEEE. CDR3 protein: CASSSTGVLAGVTYEQYF. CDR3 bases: TGTGCCAGCAGCAGTACAGGGGTTCTAGCGGGGGTGACCTACGAGCAGTACTTC.

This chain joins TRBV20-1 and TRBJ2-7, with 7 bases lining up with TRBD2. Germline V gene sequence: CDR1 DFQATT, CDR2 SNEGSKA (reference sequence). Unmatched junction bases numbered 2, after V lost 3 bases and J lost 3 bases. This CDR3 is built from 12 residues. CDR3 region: CSARGGGYEQYF. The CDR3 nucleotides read TGCAGTGCTAGGGGCGGGGGCTACGAGCAGTACTTC.

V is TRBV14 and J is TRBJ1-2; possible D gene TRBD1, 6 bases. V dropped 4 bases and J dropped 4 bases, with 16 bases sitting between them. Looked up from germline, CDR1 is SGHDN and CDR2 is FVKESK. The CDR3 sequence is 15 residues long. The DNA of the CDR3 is TGTGCCAGCAGCCCCATAGGACAGACCGCCTATGGCTACACCTTC. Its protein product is CASSPIGQTAYGYTF.

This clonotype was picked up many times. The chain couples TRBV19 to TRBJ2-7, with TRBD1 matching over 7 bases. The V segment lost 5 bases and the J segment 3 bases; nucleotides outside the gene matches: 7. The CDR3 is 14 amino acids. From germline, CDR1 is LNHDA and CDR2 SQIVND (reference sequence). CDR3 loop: CASSLQGDFYEQYV. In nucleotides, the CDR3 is TGTGCCAGTAGTCTTCAGGGGGATTTCTACGAGCAGTACGTC.

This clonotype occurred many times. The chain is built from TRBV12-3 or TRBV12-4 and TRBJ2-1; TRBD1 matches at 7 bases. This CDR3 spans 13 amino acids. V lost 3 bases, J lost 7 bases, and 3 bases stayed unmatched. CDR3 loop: CASSLDRTNEQFF. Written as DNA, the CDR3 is TGTGCCAGCAGTTTGGACAGGACGAATGAGCAGTTCTTC.

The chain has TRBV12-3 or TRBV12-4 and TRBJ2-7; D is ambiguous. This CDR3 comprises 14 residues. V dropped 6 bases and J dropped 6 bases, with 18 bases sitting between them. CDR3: CASRPAGGKGEQYF. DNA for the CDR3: TGTGCCAGCAGGCCGGCAGGCGGTAAAGGCGAGCAGTACTTC.

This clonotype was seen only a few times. The CDR3 loop reads CASRTGTMNTGELFF. CDR3 nucleotides: TGCGCCAGCAGAACCGGGACTATGAACACCGGGGAGCTGTTTTTT. This chain joins TRBV5-1 and TRBJ2-2; 7 bases map to TRBD2. This CDR3 is 15 amino acids long. Per the germline V gene, CDR1 is SGHRS and CDR2 is YFSETQ. Trimming cost V 5 bases and J 1 base; bases outside gene matches: 5.

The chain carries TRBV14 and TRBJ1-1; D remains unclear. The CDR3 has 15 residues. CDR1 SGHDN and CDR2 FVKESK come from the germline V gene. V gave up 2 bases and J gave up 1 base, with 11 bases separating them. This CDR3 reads CASSQYGVGNTEAFF. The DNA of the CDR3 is TGTGCCAGCAGCCAATATGGGGTCGGGAACACTGAAGCTTTCTTT.